The next 5 T cell receptor beta chains were all read from a single sample in a study of blood T cell repertoires in COVID-19. Libraries were prepared by immunoSEQ multiplex PCR; TCRdb keeps only in-frame clonotypes and omits some of them. The profile shows some 30,000 clones, roughly 90% of them singletons. Material for sequencing was peripheral blood. The receptors were sampled from a human donor with active COVID-19. The donor label of this sample is uncertain.

The rearrangement links TRBV6-5 to TRBJ2-3, with TRBD2 matching 7 bases. Germline V gene data show CDR1 as MNHEY and CDR2 as SVGAGI. V lost 6 bases and J lost 0; bases outside the gene matches: 6. This CDR3 is 15 amino acids long. CDR3 region: CASSKGLPSTDTQYF. The CDR3 coding sequence is TGTGCCAGCAGCAAGGGACTACCCAGCACAGATACGCAGTATTTT.

The chain recombines TRBV7-6 with TRBJ2-2; D is perhaps TRBD2 (5 bases). Trimming cost V 5 bases and J 6 bases, with 10 bases left between them. This CDR3 has 13 residues. Germline lookup yields CDR1 SGHVS and CDR2 FNYEAQ. The CDR3 sequence is CASSLSGSGELFF. DNA for the CDR3: TGTGCCAGCAGCCTATCGGGGTCCGGGGAGCTGTTTTTT. The complete variable domain, with remaining parts taken from reference TRBV7-6 and TRBJ2-2, reads GAGVSQSPRYKVTKRGQDVALRCDPISGHVSLYWYRQALGQGPEFLTYFNYEAQQDKSGLPNDRFSAERPEGSISTLTIQRTEQRDSAMYRCASSLSGSGELFFGEGSRLTVL.

In its sample, this clone was seen once. The V and J genes are TRBV5-1 and TRBJ2-7; 8 bases are a match to TRBD1. Trimming removed 4 bases from V and 0 bases from J; junction bases left unmatched: 3. The germline CDR1 and CDR2 sequences are SGHRS and YFSETQ. The CDR3 runs 14 residues. The DNA for the CDR3 is TGCGCCAGCAGCGCAACAGGGGGCTCCTACGAGCAGTACTTC. Translated, it gives CASSATGGSYEQYF.

The rearrangement links TRBV30 to TRBJ2-5; 8 bases fit TRBD2. This CDR3 is 16 amino acids long. Trimming at V came to 2 bases and at J to 5 bases, leaving 13 bases not matched to a gene. Germline V lookup: CDR1 GTSNPN, CDR2 SVGIG (reference sequence). Here the CDR3 reads CAWSLRSTGGFETQYF. For the CDR3, the DNA is TGTGCCTGGAGTTTAAGATCGACGGGGGGGTTTGAGACCCAGTACTTC.

J is TRBJ2-1 and V is TRBV28; weak D call: TRBD1 (6 bases). V was pared by 2 bases and J by 2 bases, with 7 bases between. CDR1 MDHEN and CDR2 SYDVKM come from the germline V gene. The CDR3 is made up of 14 amino acids. This CDR3 is CASSLGGPYNEQFF. In DNA, the CDR3 is TGTGCCAGCAGTTTAGGGGGCCCCTACAATGAGCAGTTCTTC.